This T cell receptor (beta chain) originates from a study of early T cells in non-severe SARS-CoV-2 infection. Looking at the study overall: Bulk RNA from unsorted whole blood was sequenced; chains were unpaired. General observations from the study: Database matching using VDJdb favored anti-spike CD8 responses, with private and CD4 specificities left missing.

The germline V and J ends were trimmed by 4 bases and 6 bases, with 10 bases remaining between them. From germline, CDR1 is MGHRA and CDR2 YSYEKL. CDR3 length: 13 amino acids. This clonotype was detected ten times or more. Its antigen is currently unknown. Unique molecular identifiers were affixed to single, distinct cDNA molecules. TCRdb recomputed calls from the 5' RACE reads with MiXCR, one row per CDR3 protein. The repertoire holds some 90,000 distinct CDR3 sequences, with 15% as singletons. The receptor's source is an adult who was a healthcare worker with PCR-confirmed SARS-CoV-2 infection or an uninfected control (not recorded which). Sequenced sample: whole blood. The chain employs TRBV4-1 and TRBJ1-3; D ambiguous. Written as DNA, the CDR3 is TGCGCCAGCAGCCGGGTATTGGAAAACACCATATATTTT. This encodes CASSRVLENTIYF.